Presented here are 32 T cell receptor beta chains from one specimen sequenced in a study of shared clonotypes between healthy human individuals. TCRdb's table, derived via immunoSEQ multiplex PCR, lists solely in-frame clones and lacks some. This repertoire shows under 1,100,000 clones, around 78% found once; its top ten account for around 0.61%. What was sequenced was memory CD4+ T cells from PBMCs. The subset here: CD45RA-negative fraction. The receptors here all came from a man aged 18 to 35 in good health. Some clones in this sample may be carry-over from other donors' samples.

This clone came up many times. The CDR3 loop reads CASSFSGTGQYEQYF. The CDR3 DNA follows: TGTGCCAGCAGCTTTTCCGGGACAGGTCAGTACGAGCAGTACTTC. The V call is TRBV7-2, the J call TRBJ2-7; the match to TRBD1 covers 8 bases. J gave up 4 bases and V 3 bases, and 8 bases lay outside the gene matches. There are 15 residues in the CDR3. CDR1 is SGHTA, CDR2 FQGNSA, per germline.

A few counts support this clone. J is TRBJ2-7 and V is TRBV28; TRBD2 agrees at 9 bases. V lost 3 bases and J lost 1; bases outside the gene matches: 10. Germline loops: CDR1 MDHEN, CDR2 SYDVKM. The CDR3 covers 17 residues. DNA for the CDR3: TGTGCCAGCAGTTTGGGCAGGAGCGGGAGGCAATCCTACGAGCAGTACTTC. Translation gives CASSLGRSGRQSYEQYF.

This clone was seen more than once but under ten times. J is TRBJ1-2 and V is TRBV5-5; no definite D call. The CDR3 is made up of 12 amino acids. Trimming removed 2 bases from V and 6 bases from J, with 8 bases in between. Germline CDR1 reads SGHKS; CDR2 reads YYEKEE (reference sequence). CDR3 nucleotides: TGTGCCAGCAGCTTTCAGAAGGATGGCTACACCTTC. This translates into CASSFQKDGYTF.

This clone has more than one count but fewer than ten. This sequence joins TRBV4-2 and TRBJ1-1, with TRBD1 identical over 9 bases. This CDR3 is built from 14 residues. Trimming cost V 1 base and J 5 bases; bases outside gene matches: 2. Germline V gives CDR1 LGHNA, CDR2 YNFKEQ. CDR3 loop: CASSQGDRDTEAFF. For the CDR3, the DNA is TGTGCCAGCAGCCAAGGGGACAGGGATACTGAAGCTTTCTTT.

V gene TRBV5-1 combines with J gene TRBJ2-5, with TRBD2 matching over 13 bases. V gave up 4 bases and J gave up 5 bases; unmatched junction bases: 5. Germline CDR1 SGHRS, CDR2 YFSETQ. CDR3 length: 15 residues. In DNA, the CDR3 is TGCGCCAGCAGCGAGGGACTAGCGGGAACGGAGACCCAGTACTTC. Translated: CASSEGLAGTETQYF.

The chain employs TRBV10-3 and TRBJ2-1; 9 nucleotides align to TRBD2. The CDR3 spans 15 residues. J was trimmed by 7 bases and V by 2 bases; bases with no gene match: 6. From germline, CDR1 is ENHRY and CDR2 SYGVKD. The CDR3 spells CAISETAGGRNEQFF. The CDR3 nucleotides read TGTGCCATCAGTGAGACTGCGGGAGGGCGGAATGAGCAGTTCTTC.

The chain recombines TRBV12-5 with TRBJ2-7, with D possibly being TRBD1 or TRBD2 (5 bases each). Germline lookup yields CDR1 LGHNT and CDR2 FRNRAP. V was pared by 1 base and J by 6 bases, with 13 bases between. The CDR3 loop spans 14 amino acids. The CDR3 DNA sequence: TGTGCTAGTGGTTTGGAGGGACCGGGATCCGAGCAGTACTTC. Its translation: CASGLEGPGSEQYF.

The chain couples TRBV7-3 to TRBJ2-7, with D possibly TRBD1 on 6 matching bases. The germline V gene encodes CDR1 SGHTA and CDR2 FQGTGA. The V end lost 5 bases, the J end lost 4 bases, and 18 bases lay between the germline ends. This CDR3 is 15 amino acids long. The DNA of the CDR3 is TGTGCCAGCAGCGAATTCAAAGGACAGTGGTACGAGCAGTACTTC. Translation gives CASSEFKGQWYEQYF.

The chain is built from TRBV25-1 and TRBJ2-1; D is uncertain. The CDR3 extends over 16 amino acids. With 9 bases removed from V and 0 bases from J, the gap between germline ends came to 18 bases. Germline CDR1 is MGHDK and CDR2 is SYGVNS. In DNA, the CDR3 is TGTGCCAGTAGTTTCGCCCACGGCCTCTCCTACAATGAGCAGTTCTTC. Amino acid sequence: CASSFAHGLSYNEQFF.

V gene TRBV27 combines with J gene TRBJ2-1; 8 bases map to TRBD1. V trimming: 8 bases; J trimming: 4 bases; junction bases outside the gene matches: 10. This CDR3 is 15 amino acids long. Per the germline V gene, CDR1 is MNHEY and CDR2 is SMNVEV (reference sequence). This chain's CDR3 is CASRLGDRIYNEQFF. In DNA, the CDR3 is TGTGCCAGCCGATTGGGGGACAGGATTTACAATGAGCAGTTCTTC.

This chain links TRBV18 with TRBJ1-4; D may be TRBD1 (6 bases). Germline CDR1 is KGHSH and CDR2 is LQKENI. Trimming took off 5 bases at V and 7 bases at J, with 17 bases between the two ends. The length of the CDR3 is 15 residues. Written as DNA, the CDR3 is TGTGCCAGCTCAACTAGGGGGATGCTTAGTGAAAAACTGTTTTTT. This translates into CASSTRGMLSEKLFF. Drawing the rest from reference TRBV18 and TRBJ1-4, the complete variable domain is NAGVMQNPRHLVRRRGQEARLRCSPMKGHSHVYWYRQLPEEGLKFMVYLQKENIIDESGMPKERFSAEFPKEGPSILRIQQVVRGDSAAYFCASSTRGMLSEKLFFGSGTQLSVL.

This clone appeared a single time. V gene TRBV2 combines with J gene TRBJ1-4; tentatively, D is TRBD1 (6 bases). Trimming stripped 3 bases from V and 6 bases from J, with 14 bases between. The CDR3 has 15 residues. The germline CDR1 and CDR2 sequences are SNHLY and FYNNEI. This chain's CDR3 is CASSDRGQLYEKLFF. The CDR3 DNA sequence: TGTGCCAGCAGTGACCGGGGGCAGCTGTATGAAAAACTGTTTTTT.

This chain joins TRBV14 and TRBJ2-1; TRBD2 aligns across 12 bases. V lost 5 bases, J lost 8 bases, and 7 bases stayed unmatched. This CDR3 has 15 amino acids. Germline CDR1 SGHDN, CDR2 FVKESK. CDR3 coding DNA: TGTGCCAGCAGCGCGACTAGCGGGAGTGTCCATGAGCAGTTCTTC. Translation gives CASSATSGSVHEQFF.

This sequence joins TRBV10-1 and TRBJ2-7, with D unresolved. Germline V gene sequence: CDR1 WNHNN, CDR2 SYGVQD (reference sequence). V lost 2 bases and J lost 7, with 15 bases in between. CDR3 length: 14 amino acids. The CDR3 sequence is CASSEGPNRREQYF. The DNA of the CDR3 is TGCGCCAGCAGTGAGGGGCCAAATCGAAGAGAGCAGTACTTC.

The chain recombines TRBV28 with TRBJ2-7; no clear D gene. V shed 3 bases and J shed 6 bases, with 9 bases lying between them. The germline CDR1 and CDR2 sequences are MDHEN and SYDVKM. The CDR3 is 12 amino acids. The CDR3 sequence is CASSFSTGEQYF. CDR3 in DNA: TGTGCCAGCAGTTTTTCCACGGGCGAGCAGTACTTC.

The chain employs TRBV5-1 and TRBJ2-1; D is perhaps TRBD2 (5 bases). Germline CDR1 and CDR2: SGHRS and YFSETQ. V was pared by 3 bases and J by 5 bases, with 18 bases between. The length of the CDR3 is 16 residues. CDR3 bases: TGCGCCAGCAGCTCGCTAGGACTCCAAGGGAACAATGAGCAGTTCTTC. This sequence encodes CASSSLGLQGNNEQFF.

The chain has TRBV27 and TRBJ2-1; the match to TRBD2 covers 11 bases. The CDR3 has 17 amino acids. The trim removed 6 bases at V and 6 bases at J, leaving 13 bases unmatched. In germline, CDR1 is MNHEY, CDR2 SMNVEV (reference sequence). CDR3 in amino acids: CASSTVLLAGEGNEQFF. CDR3 sequence (DNA): TGTGCCAGCAGCACTGTCCTACTAGCGGGAGAGGGCAATGAGCAGTTCTTC.

V usage is TRBV5-4 and J usage is TRBJ2-2, with D tentatively TRBD2 (6 bases). Per germline, CDR1 SGHNT and CDR2 YYREEE (reference sequence). CDR3 length equals 16 residues. V lost 0 bases, J lost 6 bases, and 15 bases lay in between. This CDR3 is CASSLGPGVGAGELFF. CDR3 in DNA: TGTGCCAGCAGCTTGGGTCCGGGAGTAGGAGCCGGGGAGCTGTTTTTT.

This clone was recorded a few times. This specimen includes other DNA sequences encoding the same CDR3. V and J are TRBV7-2 and TRBJ2-5; TRBD2 aligns across 9 bases. With V trimmed by 6 bases and J by 1 base, 3 bases remained unmatched. The CDR3 spans 14 residues. The germline gives CDR1 SGHTA, CDR2 FQGNSA. The CDR3 loop reads CASSFSGGQETQYF. The DNA of the CDR3 is TGTGCCAGCAGTTTTAGCGGGGGCCAAGAGACCCAGTACTTC.

The chain links TRBV11-2 to TRBJ2-2; weak D call: TRBD1 (7 bases). V lost 5 bases to trimming and J lost 5 bases, with 15 bases between them. There are 15 residues in the CDR3. Germline values: CDR1 SGHAT, CDR2 FQNNGV. This CDR3 reads CASSPRQGGTGELFF. CDR3 nucleotide sequence: TGTGCCAGCAGCCCCCGACAGGGAGGAACCGGGGAGCTGTTTTTT.

Only one count was recorded for this clone. J is TRBJ1-1 and V is TRBV11-1; tentative D call: TRBD1 (5 bases). Germline CDR1 SGHAT, CDR2 FQDESV (reference sequence). CDR3 length equals 13 residues. The V gene lost 3 bases and the J gene lost 6 bases, with 11 bases spanning the gap. The CDR3 region is CASSFSGIAEAFF. CDR3 coding DNA: TGTGCCAGCAGCTTTTCAGGGATCGCTGAAGCTTTCTTT.

The chain couples TRBV7-9 to TRBJ2-7; TRBD1 matches 9 bases. CDR3 length: 14 residues. With 5 bases clipped from V and 3 bases from J, the junction kept 5 bases outside the gene matches. The germline V gene has CDR1 SEHNR and CDR2 FQNEAQ (reference sequence). The CDR3 DNA sequence: TGTGCCAGCAGCCCGGGACAGGGATTCTACGAGCAGTACTTC. As protein: CASSPGQGFYEQYF.

The V and J genes are TRBV6-6 and TRBJ2-2; 9 bases map to TRBD1. V lost 8 bases, J lost 4 bases, and 8 bases stayed unmatched. This CDR3 contains 15 residues. Germline V gives CDR1 MNHNY, CDR2 SVGAGI (reference sequence). The CDR3, as DNA: TGTGCCAGCCTTCAACAGGGGGCCCTCACCGGGGAGCTGTTTTTT. Amino acids: CASLQQGALTGELFF.

V usage is TRBV2 and J usage is TRBJ2-5; D remains ambiguous. V lost 0 bases and J 1 base, leaving 12 bases between the germline ends. The germline gives CDR1 SNHLY, CDR2 FYNNEI. The CDR3 is 16 residues long. As DNA, the CDR3 is TGTGCCAGCAGTGAAGCGCTGACCAAGGGCCAAGAGACCCAGTACTTC. As protein: CASSEALTKGQETQYF.

This sequence joins TRBV4-2 and TRBJ2-1; 8 positions agree with TRBD1. The CDR3 has 15 amino acids. CDR1 is LGHNA and CDR2 is YNFKEQ in the germline V gene. With 4 bases clipped from V and 10 bases from J, the junction kept 12 bases outside the gene matches. The CDR3 nucleotides are TGTGCCAGCAGCCGACCGGACAGGGATAGCAAGGAGCAGTTCTTC. Its protein is CASSRPDRDSKEQFF.

The chain combines TRBV7-2 with TRBJ2-7; 7 nucleotides agree with TRBD1. The CDR3 covers 16 residues. In germline, CDR1 is SGHTA, CDR2 FQGNSA. Trimming removed 4 bases from V and 0 bases from J; junction bases left unmatched: 9. CDR3: CASSSRVSGGSYEQYF. The CDR3 DNA reads as TGTGCCAGCAGCTCACGGGTTTCAGGGGGCTCCTACGAGCAGTACTTC.

This clone was recorded once. V gene TRBV10-3 combines with J gene TRBJ2-3; D may be TRBD2 (7 bases). The CDR3 has 14 amino acids. The V end was cut by 6 bases, the J end by 5 bases, with 15 bases between. CDR1 and CDR2 from the germline V gene are ENHRY and SYGVKD. CDR3 DNA sequence: TGTGCCATCAGCGGGAGAGGGGGGGAAGATACGCAGTATTTT. Translated, it gives CAISGRGGEDTQYF.

The rearrangement uses TRBV5-1 and TRBJ1-5; D call uncertain. CDR1 and CDR2 from the germline V gene are SGHRS and YFSETQ. There are 15 residues in the CDR3. Trimming stripped 4 bases from V and 0 bases from J, with 11 bases between. Here the CDR3 DNA reads TGCGCCAGCAGCGTGGGAGGGTATAGCAATCAGCCCCAGCATTTT. Translating gives CASSVGGYSNQPQHF.

The chain recombines TRBV7-2 with TRBJ2-1; 11 bases line up with TRBD2. With 8 bases clipped from V and 4 bases from J, the junction kept 4 bases outside the gene matches. Germline CDR1 SGHTA, CDR2 FQGNSA. This CDR3 contains 14 residues. CDR3 in amino acids: CASRLAGMYNEQFF. The CDR3 DNA sequence: TGTGCCAGCCGACTAGCGGGGATGTACAATGAGCAGTTCTTC. Supplemented by reference TRBV7-2 and TRBJ2-1, the full variable domain reads GAGVSQSPSNKVTEKGKDVELRCDPISGHTALYWYRQSLGQGLEFLIYFQGNSAPDKSGLPSDRFSAERTGGSVSTLTIQRTQQEDSAVYLCASRLAGMYNEQFFGPGTRLTVL.

V is TRBV7-2 and J is TRBJ2-7; D remains ambiguous. The CDR3 totals 13 residues. Germline V gives CDR1 SGHTA, CDR2 FQGNSA. Between the trimmed V and J ends, which lost 3 bases and 3 bases, there was a span of 9 bases. The CDR3 protein is CASSFGAVYEQYF. The CDR3 DNA reads as TGTGCCAGCAGCTTCGGTGCAGTCTACGAGCAGTACTTC.

The chain couples TRBV5-4 to TRBJ1-2; TRBD1 matches 9 bases. Trimming took 2 bases from V and 5 from J; bases not matched to a gene: 10. Per germline, CDR1 SGHNT and CDR2 YYREEE (reference sequence). CDR3 length: 16 residues. CDR3 residues: CASSFGGQGGWYGYTF. CDR3 bases: TGTGCCAGCAGCTTCGGGGGACAGGGTGGTTGGTATGGCTACACCTTC.

Comment on this clone: Possible read error: a much larger clone is one base away. CDR3 sequence reads: CASSSTTRGYQETQHF. The CDR3 coding sequence is TGTGCCAGCAGTTCTACGACACGGGGCTACCAAGAGACCCAGCACTTC. The chain has TRBV6-5 and TRBJ2-5; perhaps D is TRBD1 or TRBD2 (5 bases each). The CDR3 totals 16 residues. Germline CDR1 is MNHEY and CDR2 is SVGAGI.